The 3 T cell receptor beta chains below all came from one sample that was sequenced in a study of cytomegalovirus exposure and HLA in healthy donors. The PCR was carried out with 60 Vbeta primers and 13 Jbeta primers. Sequencing used immunoSEQ multiplex PCR; TCRdb keeps in-frame clones, though not all of them. This repertoire shows about 120,000 clones, around 72% found once; its top ten account for roughly 9%. The sample consisted of PBMCs. The origin of the receptors is a woman aged 50 to 65 in good health and CMV-seropositive.

The chain has TRBV10-3 and TRBJ2-5, with 10 bases matching TRBD2. J gave up 2 bases and V 6 bases, and 6 bases lay outside the gene matches. There are 15 residues in the CDR3. In germline, CDR1 is ENHRY, CDR2 SYGVKD. The CDR3 DNA follows: TGTGCCATCAGCCCGGGACTAGCGTATCAAGAGACCCAGTACTTC. This codes for CAISPGLAYQETQYF.

This clone was observed a few times. The chain joins TRBV19 to TRBJ2-3; TRBD2 matches at 8 bases. The CDR3 length is 14 residues. Germline values: CDR1 LNHDA, CDR2 SQIVND (reference sequence). The V gene end was trimmed by 6 bases and the J gene end by 8 bases; junction bases not matched to a gene: 10. CDR3 sequence reads: CASRKAGGPVTQYF. The CDR3 region has the DNA TGTGCCAGTAGAAAGGCGGGGGGCCCCGTTACGCAGTATTTT.

This clone was seen a handful of times. The V gene is TRBV7-3, the J gene TRBJ2-2; 8 bases fit TRBD2. The germline V gene encodes CDR1 SGHTA and CDR2 FQGTGA. This CDR3 is 16 amino acids long. V dropped 5 bases and J dropped 5; count of bases not matched to a gene: 10. This CDR3 reads CASSLRSGSGTGELFF. The CDR3 bases are TGTGCCAGCAGCCTAAGAAGCGGGAGCGGAACCGGGGAGCTGTTTTTT.